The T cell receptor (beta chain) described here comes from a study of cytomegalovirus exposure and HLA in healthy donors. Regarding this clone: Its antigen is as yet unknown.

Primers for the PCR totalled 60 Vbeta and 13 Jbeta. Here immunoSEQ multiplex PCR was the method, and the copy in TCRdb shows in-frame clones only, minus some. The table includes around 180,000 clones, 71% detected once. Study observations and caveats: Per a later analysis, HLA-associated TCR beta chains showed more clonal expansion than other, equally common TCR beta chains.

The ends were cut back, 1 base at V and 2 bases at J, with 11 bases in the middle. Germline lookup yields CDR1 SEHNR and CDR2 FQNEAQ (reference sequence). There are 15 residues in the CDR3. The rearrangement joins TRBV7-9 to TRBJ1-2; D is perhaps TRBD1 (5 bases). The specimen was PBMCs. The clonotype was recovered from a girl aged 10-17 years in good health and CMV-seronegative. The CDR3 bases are TGTGCCAGCAGCTTAGGGGGCGGCAGAAACTATGGCTACACCTTC. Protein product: CASSLGGGRNYGYTF.